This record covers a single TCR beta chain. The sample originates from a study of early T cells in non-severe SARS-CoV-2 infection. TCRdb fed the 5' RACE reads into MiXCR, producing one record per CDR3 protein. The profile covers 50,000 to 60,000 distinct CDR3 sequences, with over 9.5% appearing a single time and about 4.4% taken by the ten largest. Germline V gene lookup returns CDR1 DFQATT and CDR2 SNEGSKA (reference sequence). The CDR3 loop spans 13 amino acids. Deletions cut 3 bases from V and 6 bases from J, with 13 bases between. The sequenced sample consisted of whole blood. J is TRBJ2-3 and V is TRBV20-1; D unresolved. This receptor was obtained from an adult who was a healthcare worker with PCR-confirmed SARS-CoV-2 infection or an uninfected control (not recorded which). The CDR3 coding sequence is TGCAGTGCTAGTCTAACATGGGCTGATACGCAGTATTTT. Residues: CSASLTWADTQYF.